This T cell receptor (beta chain) originates from a study of blood T cell repertoires in COVID-19. Looked up from germline, CDR1 is LNHDA and CDR2 is SQIVND (reference sequence). J was trimmed by 0 bases and V by 3 bases; bases with no gene match: 5. This CDR3 region has 16 residues. Only in-frame clones appear in the TCRdb table, and some are missing; sequencing was by immunoSEQ multiplex PCR. The data show under 200,000 clones, with roughly nine tenths seen just once and about 10% held by the top ten. Sequences were obtained from peripheral blood. This chain links TRBV19 with TRBJ2-3, with TRBD2 matching over 8 bases. This TCR derives from a woman aged 55-69 years with COVID-19, enrolled during active disease. The DNA for the CDR3 is TGTGCCAGTAGTATCCTGGCTAGCGGGAGCACAGATACGCAGTATTTT. It specifies CASSILASGSTDTQYF.